A single sample gave rise to the 27 T cell receptor beta chains below, sequenced in a study of cytotoxic CD8 clonotypes in ibrutinib-treated CLL. Sequencing used immunoSEQ multiplex PCR; TCRdb keeps in-frame clones, though not all of them. The sample holds some 29,000 clones, around three quarters seen once. The sequences come from PBMCs, collected after 24 months of ibrutinib treatment. These receptors originate from a human donor with chronic lymphocytic leukemia.

This clone was seen once. V and J are TRBV30 and TRBJ2-7, with D perhaps being TRBD1 or TRBD2 (5 bases each). Per germline, CDR1 GTSNPN and CDR2 SVGIG (reference sequence). This CDR3 has 14 residues. V lost 3 bases to trimming and J lost 7 bases, with 19 bases between them. The CDR3 DNA sequence: TGTGCCTGGAGGAGGGATGGGTTGAGGGGAGAGCAGTACTTC. Amino acids: CAWRRDGLRGEQYF.

This clone was recorded a few times. This chain joins TRBV30 and TRBJ2-1; 7 bases line up with TRBD2. V lost 2 bases, J lost 2 bases, and 3 bases stayed unmatched. Germline CDR1 is GTSNPN and CDR2 is SVGIG (reference sequence). The CDR3 has 14 amino acids. The CDR3 DNA reads as TGTGCCTGGAGTCGCGGGGGAACCTACAATGAGCAGTTCTTC. Translating it yields CAWSRGGTYNEQFF.

The chain combines TRBV28 with TRBJ1-6; no clear D gene. The CDR3 totals 15 residues. Germline V gives CDR1 MDHEN, CDR2 SYDVKM. V was clipped by 4 bases and J by 0 bases, with 7 bases between them. The CDR3 DNA sequence: TGTGCCAGCAGTTCACTGGACTCCTATAATTCACCCCTCCACTTT. This codes for CASSSLDSYNSPLHF.

This clone has just a few counts. The gene calls are TRBV25-1 and TRBJ2-7; TRBD1 agrees at 10 bases. In germline, CDR1 is MGHDK, CDR2 SYGVNS. This CDR3 spans 14 amino acids. Germline trimming cut 4 bases from V and 5 bases from J; bases unmatched to any gene: 5. CDR3 sequence (DNA): TGTGCCAGCAGTGTGACAGGGGGCATTAACGAGCAGTACTTC. It yields the protein CASSVTGGINEQYF.

The V and J genes are TRBV30 and TRBJ2-5; D not resolved. CDR1 GTSNPN and CDR2 SVGIG come from the germline V gene (reference sequence). The CDR3 is 11 amino acids. V lost 2 bases and J lost 6, with 7 bases in between. The CDR3 nucleotides are TGTGCCTGGAGTCGGCAGAAGACCCAGTACTTC. Translating gives CAWSRQKTQYF.

V gene TRBV2 combines with J gene TRBJ1-1; D is uncertain. The CDR3 is 14 amino acids. The V gene's germline CDR1 is SNHLY and CDR2 FYNNEI. V lost 0 bases, J lost 4 bases, and 9 bases lay in between. The CDR3 coding sequence is TGTGCCAGCAGTGAAGCCCCCAGAGGCACTGAAGCTTTCTTT. Protein product: CASSEAPRGTEAFF.

This clone came up once. The V and J genes are TRBV19 and TRBJ2-3; D unclear. The CDR3 runs to 13 residues. CDR1 is LNHDA, CDR2 SQIVND, per germline (reference sequence). V was clipped by 7 bases and J by 6 bases, with 14 bases between them. CDR3 loop: CASTTRRADTQYF. Here the CDR3 DNA reads TGTGCCAGTACTACGAGGCGTGCCGATACGCAGTATTTT.

This rearrangement joins TRBV28 to TRBJ1-5, with D uncertain. V dropped 3 bases and J dropped 7 bases, with 13 bases sitting between them. Germline CDR1 is MDHEN and CDR2 is SYDVKM. CDR3 length: 14 amino acids. The CDR3 sequence is CASSFRGNRQPQHF. The CDR3 DNA sequence: TGTGCCAGCAGTTTCCGAGGGAACCGACAGCCCCAGCATTTT.

This sequence joins TRBV7-2 and TRBJ1-2, with D perhaps TRBD1 (6 bases). The CDR3 extends over 13 amino acids. The V gene's germline CDR1 is SGHTA and CDR2 FQGNSA. With 3 bases removed from V and 8 bases from J, the gap between germline ends came to 13 bases. The CDR3 nucleotides are TGTGCCAGCAGCTTTACAGGGACTTACGGCTACACCTTC. Amino acid sequence: CASSFTGTYGYTF.

This rearrangement joins TRBV29-1 to TRBJ2-2; maybe TRBD1 (6 bases). CDR3 length equals 14 residues. Germline CDR1 SQVTM, CDR2 ANQGSEA. The V end lost 5 bases, the J end lost 2 bases, and 12 bases lay between the germline ends. CDR3 sequence (DNA): TGCAGCGTTAGAGAACAGGGTAACACCGGGGAGCTGTTTTTT. Protein sequence: CSVREQGNTGELFF.

The V call is TRBV28, the J call TRBJ1-1, with 7 bases that match TRBD1. CDR3 size: 11 residues. CDR1 MDHEN and CDR2 SYDVKM come from the germline V gene. Losses at the gene ends were 7 bases for V and 10 bases for J; bases not matched to a gene: 6. CDR3 coding DNA: TGTGCCAGCATTTACCGGGACAGAGCTTTCTTT. Translated, it gives CASIYRDRAFF.

This clone was recorded many times. Other DNA sequences in this sample translate to the same CDR3. V usage is TRBV30 and J usage is TRBJ2-1; possibly TRBD1 or TRBD2 for D (5 bases each). The V end lost 5 bases, the J end lost 9 bases, and 20 bases lay between the germline ends. Germline loops: CDR1 GTSNPN, CDR2 SVGIG (reference sequence). CDR3 length: 14 residues. CDR3 sequence (DNA): TGTGCCTGGGCGACCGGGGCCCCAGGCGGTGAGCAGTTCTTC. Its translation: CAWATGAPGGEQFF. The full variable domain, with the rest looked up from reference TRBV30 and TRBJ2-1, is SQTIHQWPATLVQPVGSPLSLECTVEGTSNPNLYWYRQAAGRGLQLLFYSVGIGQISSEVPQNLSASRPQDRQFILSSKKLLLSDSGFYLCAWATGAPGGEQFFGPGTRLTVL.

The chain links TRBV28 to TRBJ2-2; either TRBD1 or TRBD2 may fit D (6 bases each). The length of the CDR3 is 14 residues. V lost 2 bases, J lost 5 bases, and 9 bases lay in between. The germline CDR1 and CDR2 sequences are MDHEN and SYDVKM. The CDR3 DNA is TGTGCCAGCAGTTTAAGGGGGGTTACCGGGGAGCTGTTTTTT. Protein sequence: CASSLRGVTGELFF.

V gene TRBV27 combines with J gene TRBJ1-4, with D tentatively TRBD1 (5 bases). CDR1 is MNHEY, CDR2 SMNVEV, per germline (reference sequence). With 4 bases removed from V and 2 bases from J, the gap between germline ends came to 8 bases. The CDR3 contains 14 residues. The DNA of the CDR3 is TGTGCCAGCAGTTCGGGGGGGACTAATGAAAAACTGTTTTTT. Amino acids: CASSSGGTNEKLFF.

CDR3 in amino acids: CASSYMAPADEQFF. The CDR3 DNA is TGTGCCAGCAGTTACATGGCCCCGGCTGATGAGCAGTTCTTC. The genes are TRBV6-6 and TRBJ2-1, with D unresolved. V was trimmed by 2 bases and J by 8 bases, leaving 13 bases between them. Germline V gene lookup returns CDR1 MNHNY and CDR2 SVGAGI (reference sequence). The CDR3 contains 14 residues.

This chain uses TRBV5-1 with TRBJ1-4; no firm D call. Germline CDR1 and CDR2: SGHRS and YFSETQ. V lost 1 base and J 5 bases, leaving 3 bases between the germline ends. The CDR3 runs 12 residues. CDR3 protein: CASSLMNEKLFF. The CDR3 region has the DNA TGCGCCAGCAGCTTGATGAATGAAAAACTGTTTTTT.

This clone appeared many times. The chain recombines TRBV19 with TRBJ2-7, with 7 bases aligning to TRBD2. CDR1 is LNHDA and CDR2 is SQIVND in the germline V gene (reference sequence). The CDR3 is 14 amino acids. J was trimmed by 0 bases and V by 3 bases; bases with no gene match: 2. CDR3 amino acids: CASSMSGISYEQYF. The CDR3 DNA sequence: TGTGCCAGTAGTATGAGCGGGATCTCCTACGAGCAGTACTTC.

This clone was seen more than once but under ten times. The chain couples TRBV14 to TRBJ1-5, with a weak D call TRBD1 (5 bases). With 3 bases removed from V and 7 bases from J, the gap between germline ends came to 22 bases. In germline, CDR1 is SGHDN, CDR2 FVKESK. This CDR3 contains 17 residues. The CDR3 loop is CASSHRSDRPMGQPQHF. The CDR3 region has the DNA TGTGCCAGCAGCCACCGATCCGACAGACCGATGGGCCAGCCCCAGCATTTT.

The chain is built from TRBV4-1 and TRBJ2-5, with D perhaps TRBD2 (6 bases). V was trimmed by 5 bases and J by 5 bases, leaving 18 bases between them. Germline CDR1 and CDR2: MGHRA and YSYEKL. There are 15 residues in the CDR3. The CDR3 DNA follows: TGCGCCAGCAGCTCCACCAAGGGCGGGGTGGAGACCCAGTACTTC. Translation gives CASSSTKGGVETQYF.

The J gene is TRBJ2-3, the V gene TRBV9; 10 bases line up with TRBD2. Germline assignment: CDR1 SGDLS and CDR2 YYNGEE. The CDR3 has 16 residues. With 0 bases clipped from V and 4 bases from J, the junction kept 5 bases outside the gene matches. The CDR3 loop reads CASSVEGAGGPDTQYF. The DNA for the CDR3 is TGTGCCAGCAGCGTAGAGGGAGCGGGGGGGCCAGATACGCAGTATTTT. Full variable domain (missing parts from reference TRBV9 and TRBJ2-3): DSGVTQTPKHLITATGQRVTLRCSPRSGDLSVYWYQQSLDQGLQFLIQYYNGEERAKGNILERFSAQQFPDLHSELNLSSLELGDSALYFCASSVEGAGGPDTQYFGPGTRLTVL.

This clone appeared a few times. This sequence joins TRBV2 and TRBJ1-5, with D maybe TRBD1 (5 bases). Looked up from germline, CDR1 is SNHLY and CDR2 is FYNNEI. The CDR3 is 14 amino acids. V lost 3 bases to trimming and J lost 4 bases, with 10 bases between them. The CDR3 coding sequence is TGTGCCAGCAGTGAGGGGGAAAGGAATCAGCCCCAGCATTTT. It is translated as CASSEGERNQPQHF.

V gene TRBV2 combines with J gene TRBJ1-4, with D uncertain. The CDR3 spans 12 residues. V was trimmed by 6 bases and J by 8 bases, leaving 10 bases between them. Germline CDR1 SNHLY, CDR2 FYNNEI. CDR3 in amino acids: CASRSRGEKLFF. CDR3 DNA sequence: TGTGCCAGCAGGTCTCGCGGGGAAAAACTGTTTTTT.

CDR3 in amino acids: CASSLARGGGTRAEGYTF. The CDR3 DNA is TGTGCCAGCAGCTTAGCGCGGGGAGGGGGCACCCGCGCGGAGGGCTACACCTTC. This chain uses TRBV7-8 with TRBJ1-2; 7 bases are shared with TRBD1. The CDR3 consists of 18 residues. Trimming at V came to 0 bases and at J to 8 bases, leaving 18 bases not matched to a gene. The germline gives CDR1 SGHVS, CDR2 FQNEAQ.

The chain employs TRBV11-3 and TRBJ2-3; TRBD2 matches 12 bases. CDR1 is SGHNT, CDR2 YENEEA, per germline. Trimming took 5 bases from V and 0 from J; bases not matched to a gene: 3. The CDR3 loop spans 16 amino acids. For the CDR3, the DNA is TGTGCCAGCAGCCGCGGACTAGCGGGGAGCACAGATACGCAGTATTTT. Translating it yields CASSRGLAGSTDTQYF.

The chain couples TRBV2 to TRBJ1-3, with D perhaps TRBD1 (6 bases). This CDR3 region has 15 residues. V lost 5 bases, J lost 0 bases, and 11 bases lay in between. The germline V gene encodes CDR1 SNHLY and CDR2 FYNNEI. The CDR3 here is CASSLGGSSGNTIYF. The CDR3 bases are TGTGCCAGCAGTCTAGGGGGTTCCTCTGGAAACACCATATATTTT.

The chain employs TRBV15 and TRBJ1-6; the D gene is possibly TRBD1 (5 bases). There are 14 residues in the CDR3. The germline gives CDR1 LNHNV, CDR2 YYDKDF (reference sequence). The germline V and J ends were trimmed by 0 bases and 6 bases, with 6 bases remaining between them. CDR3 coding DNA: TGTGCCACCAGCAGAGAGACAGCTAATTCACCCCTCCACTTT. This sequence encodes CATSRETANSPLHF.

The V gene is TRBV19, the J gene TRBJ2-7; perhaps TRBD2 as D (6 bases). This CDR3 has 12 residues. CDR1 LNHDA and CDR2 SQIVND come from the germline V gene (reference sequence). V lost 4 bases to trimming and J lost 7 bases, with 11 bases between them. This CDR3 reads CASSTPGGEQYF. CDR3 in DNA: TGTGCCAGTAGTACTCCCGGGGGAGAGCAGTACTTC.